These 8 T cell receptor beta chains share one sample of origin, sequenced in a study of blood T cell repertoires in COVID-19. The assay was immunoSEQ multiplex PCR, and TCRdb's table has in-frame clones only and misses some. The sample holds around 130,000 clones, over 60% seen once. Material for sequencing was peripheral blood. The receptors come from a man aged 45-60 years with acute or convalescent COVID-19.

The chain recombines TRBV4-2 with TRBJ2-6; D is perhaps TRBD1 (5 bases). The V end lost 1 base, the J end lost 4 bases, and 14 bases lay between the germline ends. The CDR3 consists of 17 residues. Germline lookup yields CDR1 LGHNA and CDR2 YNFKEQ. The CDR3 nucleotides are TGTGCCAGCAGCCAAGCAGATCAGGGTAGCGGGGCCAACGTCCTGACTTTC. Residues: CASSQADQGSGANVLTF.

This clone appeared once. The chain recombines TRBV6-2 or TRBV6-3 with TRBJ1-1; maybe TRBD1 (5 bases). V dropped 2 bases and J dropped 6 bases, with 16 bases sitting between them. Looked up from germline, CDR1 is MNHEY and CDR2 is SVGEGT. The CDR3 is made up of 15 amino acids. In DNA form, the CDR3 reads TGTGCCAGCAGTTACGGCGGCAACAGGATTTCTGAAGCTTTCTTT. The encoded protein is CASSYGGNRISEAFF.

The chain carries TRBV19 and TRBJ1-4, with D maybe TRBD1 (5 bases). The CDR3 is made up of 14 amino acids. Germline-derived CDR1 and CDR2 are LNHDA and SQIVND (reference sequence). Trimming cost V 8 bases and J 7 bases, with 17 bases left between them. This CDR3 reads CASGRPGQAEKLFF. DNA of the CDR3: TGTGCCAGTGGCCGGCCAGGGCAGGCTGAAAAACTGTTTTTT.

The gene calls are TRBV7-6 and TRBJ2-1; 10 nucleotides agree with TRBD2. Trimming at V came to 3 bases and at J to 0 bases, leaving 5 bases not matched to a gene. The germline CDR1 and CDR2 sequences are SGHVS and FNYEAQ. CDR3 size: 17 residues. The CDR3 loop reads CASSFTSGASSYNEQFF. The CDR3 nucleotides read TGTGCCAGCAGCTTTACTAGCGGGGCCAGCTCCTACAATGAGCAGTTCTTC.

V is TRBV20-1 and J is TRBJ2-7, with D unclear. The CDR3 length is 11 residues. V was shortened by 6 bases and J by 6 bases, with 12 bases between the two germline ends. Germline lookup yields CDR1 DFQATT and CDR2 SNEGSKA (reference sequence). CDR3 region: CSALRGAEQYF. The CDR3 region has the DNA TGCAGTGCCCTCCGCGGCGCCGAGCAGTACTTC.

The V and J genes are TRBV29-1 and TRBJ2-3; possibly TRBD1 for D (5 bases). V lost 6 bases and J 1 base, leaving 14 bases between the germline ends. Germline V lookup: CDR1 SQVTM, CDR2 ANQGSEA. The CDR3 loop spans 14 amino acids. CDR3 coding DNA: TGCAGCGTGCGTAAAGGGGCGCGCACAGATACGCAGTATTTT. Protein: CSVRKGARTDTQYF.

The CDR3 nucleotides read TGTGCCAGCAGCCCTTTCCTGAGAACAGATACGCAGTATTTT. Protein sequence: CASSPFLRTDTQYF. The gene calls are TRBV7-3 and TRBJ2-3; D not certain. Per germline, CDR1 SGHTA and CDR2 FQGTGA. The CDR3 extends over 14 amino acids. Trimming removed 5 bases at V and 3 bases at J, with 12 bases between.

Only a few counts were recorded for this clone. This chain connects TRBV28 to TRBJ1-1, with 7 bases lining up with TRBD1. Germline V gene sequence: CDR1 MDHEN, CDR2 SYDVKM. The CDR3 has 14 residues. With V trimmed by 5 bases and J by 2 bases, 5 bases remained unmatched. The CDR3 spells CASSRGTVNTEAFF. CDR3 nucleotides: TGTGCCAGCAGTAGAGGGACAGTCAACACTGAAGCTTTCTTT.